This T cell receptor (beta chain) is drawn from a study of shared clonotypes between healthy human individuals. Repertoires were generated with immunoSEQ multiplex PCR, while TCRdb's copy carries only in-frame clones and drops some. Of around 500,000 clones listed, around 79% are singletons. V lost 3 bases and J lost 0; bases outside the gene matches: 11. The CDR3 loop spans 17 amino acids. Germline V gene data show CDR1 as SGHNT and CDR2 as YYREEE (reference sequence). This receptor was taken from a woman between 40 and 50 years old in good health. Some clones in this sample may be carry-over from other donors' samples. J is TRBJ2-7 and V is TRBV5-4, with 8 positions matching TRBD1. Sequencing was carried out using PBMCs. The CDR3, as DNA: TGTGCCAGCAGCTCCCTTGGACAGGGCTTTAACTCCTACGAGCAGTACTTC. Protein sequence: CASSSLGQGFNSYEQYF.